A selection of T cell receptor beta chains follows, all from one sample in a study of T cells in Graves' hyperthyroidism and ophthalmopathy. TCRdb re-called the multiplex PCR reads with MiXCR, one entry per CDR3 protein. Altogether about 350,000 distinct CDR3 sequences are present, roughly a sixth being singletons, with the ten largest covering around a third. Material: blood. The source of these receptors is a woman younger than 45 with Graves' hyperthyroidism that later progressed to Graves' ophthalmopathy. The CDR3 runs from the conserved cysteine through the conserved F or W.

J	V	CDR3
TRBJ1-2	TRBV20-1	CSARGPPGQGLNYGYTF
TRBJ2-1	TRBV7-8	CASSYGSGNEQFF
TRBJ1-2	TRBV29-1	CSAVLANYGYTF
TRBJ2-2	TRBV11-2	CASSLEPTGELLF
TRBJ2-7	TRBV27	CASSLQGPGEQYF
TRBJ1-1	TRBV19	CASVEGGTEAFF
TRBJ2-7	TRBV6-5	CASSYSTAEAYEQYF
TRBJ2-7	TRBV18	CASSIRQTDSYEQYF
TRBJ2-1	TRBV7-9	CASSLAGVSGRGYNEQFF
TRBJ1-1	TRBV20-1	CSAPFSAEAFF
TRBJ2-5	TRBV2	CASSESGDVGGLAGEETQYF
TRBJ1-2	TRBV7-8	CASSRSTSVSYGYTF
TRBJ2-2	TRBV7-9	CASSPAPGELFF
TRBJ1-1	TRBV9	CASSHRDTEAFF
TRBJ1-1	TRBV15	CATSRGVGLNTEAFF
TRBJ2-7	TRBV19	CASSTESDSYEQYF
TRBJ2-7	TRBV18	CASSPPMAYEQYF
TRBJ2-1	TRBV5-1	CASSLAGLAESYNEQFF
TRBJ1-6	TRBV2	CASSGGAIINSPLHF
TRBJ1-5	TRBV28	CASRRTGSGQPQHF
TRBJ2-5	TRBV4-1	CASSQDGGEQETQYF
TRBJ2-1	TRBV24-1	CATSDAGLASETYNEQFF
TRBJ1-1	TRBV19	CASSVTDRSSGPHEAFF
TRBJ2-1	TRBV6-1	CASSNLAGAYNEQFF
TRBJ2-7	TRBV27	CASSAGTSASEQYF
TRBJ2-1	TRBV5-1	CASSTTSGYNGQFF
TRBJ2-1	TRBV3-1	CASSQDPGTSKYNEQFF
TRBJ2-7	TRBV2	CASLTSFAQYF
TRBJ2-6	TRBV6-4	CASKRDNSGANVLTF
TRBJ1-5	TRBV28	CASSLGTGGWINQPQHF
TRBJ1-6	TRBV20-1	CSGIGPDSPLHF
TRBJ1-1	TRBV28	CASSFGRGGNTEAFF
TRBJ1-1	TRBV28	CASSQFVRGASGAFF
TRBJ2-2	TRBV5-1	CASSLRTSGSTGELFF
TRBJ1-6	TRBV2	CASRDGHSPLHF
TRBJ2-7	TRBV20-1	CSARVTVVGYEQYF
TRBJ1-5	TRBV4-1	CASSQEGTPGRPQHF
TRBJ1-3	TRBV28	CASRFSNSGNTIYF
TRBJ2-1	TRBV20-1	CSPSPGTSLNEQFF
TRBJ1-1	TRBV5-1	CASSLGQQRTPLNTEAFF
TRBJ2-1	TRBV12-3/TRBV12-4	CASSPVGGSYNEQFF
TRBJ2-1	TRBV12-3/TRBV12-4	CASSFRGHLNEQFF
TRBJ2-7	TRBV7-9	CASSLGTPKYYKQYF
TRBJ2-1	TRBV7-9	CASSQRSRDNEQFF
TRBJ2-7	TRBV12-3/TRBV12-4	CASSFNVEQYF
TRBJ1-6	TRBV5-6	CASSLWDRVYNSPLHF
TRBJ2-2	TRBV6-5	CASSYANTGELFF
TRBJ2-2	TRBV15	CATSRVTANTGELFF
TRBJ1-1	TRBV5-1	CASSLAGDRVEAFF
TRBJ2-1	TRBV3-1	CASSQDDLGLAGRDEQFF
TRBJ1-5	TRBV6-2/TRBV6-3	CASSLLPRVVYQPQHF